A selection of T cell receptor beta chains follows, all from one sample in a study of blood T cell repertoires in COVID-19. Using immunoSEQ multiplex PCR, the repertoire was profiled, and TCRdb retains in-frame clones only, with some absent. The sample yields fewer than 350,000 clones, around 81% seen once. Material: peripheral blood. These receptor sequences come from a woman aged 60 to 75 with active or convalescent COVID-19. CDR3s include the opening cysteine and the closing phenylalanine or tryptophan. The D gene is left open where the match is weak. Size values are once, few and many counts, or a class for expanded clones, and some rows have none.

D: TRBD2; V: TRBV7-3; size: once; J: TRBJ2-1; length: 14; DNA: TGCGCCAGCAGCTTATCGGGGGGGAGGAATGAGCAGTTCTTC; CDR3: CASSLSGGRNEQFF
D: -; V: TRBV7-9; size: -; J: TRBJ2-5; length: 14; DNA: TGTGCCATCCCCATACCGGGAAATGAAGAGACCCAGTACTTC; CDR3: CAIPIPGNEETQYF
D: TRBD2; V: TRBV18; size: -; J: TRBJ2-1; length: 15; DNA: TGTGCCAGCTCACCAAACAGCGGGGGCCAAAATGAGCAGTTCTTC; CDR3: CASSPNSGGQNEQFF
D: TRBD1; V: TRBV6-1; size: -; J: TRBJ1-4; length: 17; DNA: TGTGCCAGCAGTGATCGACAGGGGGCGCTTTTGGGTGAAAAACTGTTTTTT; CDR3: CASSDRQGALLGEKLFF
D: -; V: TRBV9; size: -; J: TRBJ1-2; length: 11; DNA: TGTGCCAGCTGGGGCCTCTATGGCTACACCTTC; CDR3: CASWGLYGYTF
D: -; V: TRBV2; size: -; J: TRBJ1-1; length: 16; DNA: TGTGCCAGCAGTGAAGACAGCCCTCATTTAAACACTGAAGCTTTCTTT; CDR3: CASSEDSPHLNTEAFF
D: -; V: TRBV6-5; size: -; J: TRBJ1-2; length: 13; DNA: TGTGCCAGCCATCGAAGTACAGACTATGGCTACACCTTC; CDR3: CASHRSTDYGYTF
D: -; V: TRBV3-1/TRBV3-2; size: -; J: TRBJ2-5; length: 16; DNA: TGTGCCAGCAGCCAAGATATTGGGGGCCGCCAAGAGACCCAGTACTTC; CDR3: CASSQDIGGRQETQYF
D: -; V: TRBV21-1; size: once; J: TRBJ2-1; length: 16; DNA: TGTGCCAGCAGCCCGCGGGGGGGGAGCTCCTACAATGAGCAGTTCTTC; CDR3: CASSPRGGSSYNEQFF
D: -; V: TRBV12-5; size: -; J: TRBJ1-2; length: 12; DNA: TGTGCTAGTGCCAAAACACCCACTGGCTACACCTTC; CDR3: CASAKTPTGYTF
D: -; V: TRBV11-3; size: -; J: TRBJ2-7; length: 14; DNA: TGTGCCAGCAGCGCAGGGGATTCCTCCTACGAGCAGTACTTC; CDR3: CASSAGDSSYEQYF
D: -; V: TRBV6-1; size: -; J: TRBJ1-3; length: 14; DNA: TGTGCCAGCATCGGTAGGGGCTCTGGAAACACCATATATTTT; CDR3: CASIGRGSGNTIYF
D: TRBD1; V: TRBV28; size: few; J: TRBJ1-5; length: 14; DNA: TGTGCCAGCAGTTTAGGGCAGGGGGGACAGCCCCAGCATTTT; CDR3: CASSLGQGGQPQHF
D: -; V: TRBV30; size: few; J: TRBJ1-2; length: 12; DNA: TGTGCCTGGAGTGGACAGATGGAGTTTTACACCTTC; CDR3: CAWSGQMEFYTF
D: TRBD1; V: TRBV15; size: -; J: TRBJ1-5; length: 15; DNA: TGTGCCACCAGGACGGACAGGGCAAGCAATCAGCCCCAGCATTTT; CDR3: CATRTDRASNQPQHF
D: TRBD1; V: TRBV6-5; size: -; J: TRBJ2-7; length: 16; DNA: TGTGCCAGCAGTTACGCTAGCGGACAGGGGGAGCGCGAGCAGTACTTC; CDR3: CASSYASGQGEREQYF
D: -; V: TRBV10-3; size: -; J: TRBJ2-7; length: 18; DNA: TGTGCCATCAGTGTTGATGAGGGGGGGACTAACTATCTCTACGAGCAGTACTTC; CDR3: CAISVDEGGTNYLYEQYF
D: TRBD1; V: TRBV19; size: -; J: TRBJ2-5; length: 15; DNA: TGTGCCAGTAGTCAACGACAGGGTGGAGGAGAGACCCAGTACTTC; CDR3: CASSQRQGGGETQYF
D: TRBD1; V: TRBV12-5; size: -; J: TRBJ1-5; length: 17; DNA: TGTGCTAGTGGTTTGGTACTGGTCGACAGGGGAAATCAGCCCCAGCATTTT; CDR3: CASGLVLVDRGNQPQHF
D: TRBD1; V: TRBV29-1; size: few; J: TRBJ1-5; length: 15; DNA: TGCAGCACCGGGACAGGGGGCGCGGGGGATCAGCCCCAGCATTTT; CDR3: CSTGTGGAGDQPQHF
D: TRBD1; V: TRBV27; size: -; J: TRBJ2-7; length: 15; DNA: TGTGCCAGCAGTTCCCCGGGACAGGGGGGCTACGAGCAGTACTTC; CDR3: CASSSPGQGGYEQYF
D: -; V: TRBV5-6; size: -; J: TRBJ2-7; length: 13; DNA: TGTGCCAGCAGCTTGGTTCGGTCCTACGAGCAGTACTTC; CDR3: CASSLVRSYEQYF
D: TRBD1; V: TRBV19; size: -; J: TRBJ1-5; length: 17; DNA: TGTGCCAGTAGCCCCAGGGACAGGAGGAGTAGCAATCAGCCCCAGCATTTT; CDR3: CASSPRDRRSSNQPQHF
D: -; V: TRBV9; size: few; J: TRBJ2-5; length: 15; DNA: TGTGCCAGCAGCGCCCCGACAGAATATCAAGAGACCCAGTACTTC; CDR3: CASSAPTEYQETQYF
D: -; V: TRBV11-1; size: -; J: TRBJ1-2; length: 15; DNA: TGTGCCAGCAGCTTAGTCCATCCCAGGGCCTATGGCTACACCTTC; CDR3: CASSLVHPRAYGYTF
D: -; V: TRBV27; size: -; J: TRBJ2-3; length: 17; DNA: TGTGCCAGCAGTCCTTACGCCGGGGGTTTGGGCACAGATACGCAGTATTTT; CDR3: CASSPYAGGLGTDTQYF
D: TRBD2; V: TRBV9; size: -; J: TRBJ2-3; length: 17; DNA: TGTGCCAGCAGCGTTAGCGGGGGGCCAGCTAGCACAGATACGCAGTATTTT; CDR3: CASSVSGGPASTDTQYF
D: -; V: TRBV27; size: many; J: TRBJ1-6; length: 12; DNA: TGTGCCAGCAGTCTTCCCCAGTCACCCCTCCACTTT; CDR3: CASSLPQSPLHF
D: TRBD1; V: TRBV23-1; size: -; J: TRBJ1-3; length: 17; DNA: TGCGCCAGCAGTCAAAAGGGACAGTGGGACTCTGGAAACACCATATATTTT; CDR3: CASSQKGQWDSGNTIYF
D: -; V: TRBV7-9; size: -; J: TRBJ2-1; length: 18; DNA: TGTGCCAGCAGCTTAGTAAGGGCCGCAGGATCCGCCCGGGGTGAGCAGTTCTTC; CDR3: CASSLVRAAGSARGEQFF
D: TRBD1; V: TRBV5-6; size: -; J: TRBJ1-1; length: 16; DNA: TGTGCCAGCAGCCCAGGGACAGGGCTTATGAACACTGAAGCTTTCTTT; CDR3: CASSPGTGLMNTEAFF
D: -; V: TRBV6-6; size: -; J: TRBJ2-6; length: 16; DNA: TGTGCCAGCAGTTTGGAACGACTCTCTGGGGCCAACGTCCTGACTTTC; CDR3: CASSLERLSGANVLTF
D: -; V: TRBV6-5; size: -; J: TRBJ2-1; length: 11; DNA: TGTGCCAGCAGTTACTTCGCGGAGCAGTTCTTC; CDR3: CASSYFAEQFF
D: -; V: TRBV6-5; size: few; J: TRBJ2-4; length: 15; DNA: TGTGCCAGCAGTTACTCGTTCCAGGGGAAGAACATTCAGTACTTC; CDR3: CASSYSFQGKNIQYF
D: TRBD1; V: TRBV3-1/TRBV3-2; size: -; J: TRBJ1-1; length: 15; DNA: TGTGCCAGCAGCCACTTTACAGGGGGCCTCACTGAAGCTTTCTTT; CDR3: CASSHFTGGLTEAFF
D: -; V: TRBV3-1/TRBV3-2; size: once; J: TRBJ2-7; length: 14; DNA: TGTGCCAGCAGCCAATTGGGGCAGACCTACGAGCAGTACTTC; CDR3: CASSQLGQTYEQYF
D: -; V: TRBV7-7; size: -; J: TRBJ1-1; length: 14; DNA: TGTGCTAGCAGCTTATCGATGGAGAGCACTGAAGCTTTCTTT; CDR3: CASSLSMESTEAFF
D: TRBD1; V: TRBV2; size: many; J: TRBJ1-5; length: 20; DNA: TGTGCCAGCAGTGACCCAGGGGGCAGTGGGATCAATTATAGCAATCAGCCCCAGCATTTT; CDR3: CASSDPGGSGINYSNQPQHF
D: -; V: TRBV15; size: -; J: TRBJ1-3; length: 19; DNA: TGTGCCACCAGCAGAGGCGGGTCCCCACTATTCGGCTCTGGAAACACCATATATTTT; CDR3: CATSRGGSPLFGSGNTIYF
D: -; V: TRBV7-6; size: -; J: TRBJ1-1; length: 12; DNA: TGTGCCAGCAGCTTCGGGAACACTGAAGCTTTCTTT; CDR3: CASSFGNTEAFF
D: -; V: TRBV12-3/TRBV12-4; size: -; J: TRBJ2-2; length: 13; DNA: TGTGCCAGCAGTTTAAAAAGGAGCGGGGAGCTGTTTTTT; CDR3: CASSLKRSGELFF
D: -; V: TRBV7-2; size: -; J: TRBJ2-3; length: 14; DNA: TGTGCCAGCAGCTCCTTTCGGGGATCAGATACGCAGTATTTT; CDR3: CASSSFRGSDTQYF
D: TRBD1; V: TRBV30; size: -; J: TRBJ1-1; length: 12; DNA: TGTGCCTGGGGAGGGGGCCACACTGAAGCTTTCTTT; CDR3: CAWGGGHTEAFF
D: TRBD1; V: TRBV19; size: -; J: TRBJ1-6; length: 16; DNA: TGTGCCAGTAGTACGACAGGGAGCTCCTATAATTCACCCCTCCACTTT; CDR3: CASSTTGSSYNSPLHF
D: -; V: TRBV6-5; size: -; J: TRBJ1-2; length: 14; DNA: TGTGCCAGCTCCGAGGGTCCCCCTAACTATGGCTACACCTTC; CDR3: CASSEGPPNYGYTF
D: TRBD1; V: TRBV7-6; size: -; J: TRBJ1-4; length: 16; DNA: TGTGCCAGCAGCTCGCGACAGGGGGCAGCTAATGAAAAACTGTTTTTT; CDR3: CASSSRQGAANEKLFF
D: -; V: TRBV5-4; size: few; J: TRBJ2-3; length: 16; DNA: TGTGCCAGCAGCTTGTCTCGGGGGGCGCTCACAGATACGCAGTATTTT; CDR3: CASSLSRGALTDTQYF
D: TRBD1; V: TRBV4-2; size: -; J: TRBJ1-2; length: 17; DNA: TGTGCCAGCAGCCAAGACTATGACAGGGGGACTAACTATGGCTACACCTTC; CDR3: CASSQDYDRGTNYGYTF
D: -; V: TRBV6-2/TRBV6-3; size: -; J: TRBJ2-2; length: 13; DNA: TGTGCCAGCAGTTTACACGACACCGGGGAGCTGTTTTTT; CDR3: CASSLHDTGELFF
D: -; V: TRBV7-9; size: -; J: TRBJ2-5; length: 12; DNA: TGTGCCAGCAGCTTAAGCGGTGAGACCCAGTACTTC; CDR3: CASSLSGETQYF
D: TRBD1; V: TRBV5-1; size: -; J: TRBJ2-3; length: 13; DNA: TGCGCCAGCAGCCCGGACAGGGCGGATACGCAGTATTTT; CDR3: CASSPDRADTQYF
D: TRBD2; V: TRBV4-2; size: -; J: TRBJ2-5; length: 16; DNA: TGTGCCAGCAGCCAAGTGGGCGGGACTAGCGCAGAGACCCAGTACTTC; CDR3: CASSQVGGTSAETQYF
D: TRBD1; V: TRBV9; size: once; J: TRBJ2-3; length: 16; DNA: TGTGCCAGCAGCGCACAGGGGGCGCTTAGCACAGATACGCAGTATTTT; CDR3: CASSAQGALSTDTQYF
D: TRBD2; V: TRBV4-1; size: -; J: TRBJ2-5; length: 18; DNA: TGCGCCAGCAGCCAAGAGTCGGGGGGGCCTTCCGGCTACGAGACCCAGTACTTC; CDR3: CASSQESGGPSGYETQYF
D: -; V: TRBV6-5; size: -; J: TRBJ1-4; length: 13; DNA: TGTGCCAGCTCTGAGATCCCTAATGAAAAACTGTTTTTT; CDR3: CASSEIPNEKLFF